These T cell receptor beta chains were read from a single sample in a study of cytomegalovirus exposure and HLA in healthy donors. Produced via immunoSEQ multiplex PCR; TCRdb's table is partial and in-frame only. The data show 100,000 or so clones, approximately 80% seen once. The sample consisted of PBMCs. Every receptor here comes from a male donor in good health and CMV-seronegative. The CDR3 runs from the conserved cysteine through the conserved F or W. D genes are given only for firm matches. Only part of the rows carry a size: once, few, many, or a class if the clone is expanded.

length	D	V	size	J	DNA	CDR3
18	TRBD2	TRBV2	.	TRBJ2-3	TGTGCCAGCAGTGGCGATTCTAGCGGGAGGAATCCATGGGATACGCAGTATTTT	CASSGDSSGRNPWDTQYF
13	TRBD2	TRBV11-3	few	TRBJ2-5	TGTGCCAGCAGCTTACTAGCGGGAGAGACCCAGTACTTC	CASSLLAGETQYF
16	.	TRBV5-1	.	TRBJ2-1	TGCGCCAGCAGCTATATACTAGCTGCCGGAAACAATGAGCAGTTCTTC	CASSYILAAGNNEQFF
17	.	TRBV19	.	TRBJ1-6	TGTGCCAGTAGTATAGTCGGCACAGGGACATGGAATTCACCCCTCCACTTT	CASSIVGTGTWNSPLHF
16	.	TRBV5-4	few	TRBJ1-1	TGTGCCAGCAGCTTGGCCAAAGGACAACGGAACACTGAAGCTTTCTTT	CASSLAKGQRNTEAFF
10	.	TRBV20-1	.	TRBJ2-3	TGCAGTGCCTACAGGGCGAGGCAGTATTTT	CSAYRARQYF
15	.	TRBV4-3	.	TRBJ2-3	TGCGCCAGCAGTCACTCAGGAGGGCGGCCAGATACGCAGTATTTT	CASSHSGGRPDTQYF
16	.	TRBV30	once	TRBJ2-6	TGTGCCTGGAGTGTAATATGGGGCTTTGGGGCCAACGTCCTGACTTTC	CAWSVIWGFGANVLTF
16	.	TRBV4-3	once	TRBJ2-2	TGCGCCAGCAGCCAAGGTCGGGGGACGAACACCGGGGAGCTGTTTTTT	CASSQGRGTNTGELFF
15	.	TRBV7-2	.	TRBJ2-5	TGTGCCAGCAGCACCTTCCCCAGGGGCCAAGAGACCCAGTACTTC	CASSTFPRGQETQYF
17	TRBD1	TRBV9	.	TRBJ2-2	TGTGCCAGCAGCCCTGACAGGGGGGCCCCGAACACCGGGGAGCTGTTTTTT	CASSPDRGAPNTGELFF
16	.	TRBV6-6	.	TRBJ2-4	TGTGCCAGCCAAATGCTGGGAGATAGGGCCAAAAACATTCAGTACTTC	CASQMLGDRAKNIQYF
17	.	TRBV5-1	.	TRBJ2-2	TGCGCCAGCAGCTTGGCCAGTGATAGCGAGAACACCGGGGAGCTGTTTTTT	CASSLASDSENTGELFF
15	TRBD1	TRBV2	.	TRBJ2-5	TGTGCCAGCACCCTGGGACAGGGGGGGATAGAGACCCAGTACTTC	CASTLGQGGIETQYF
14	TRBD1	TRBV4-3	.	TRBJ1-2	TGCGCCAGCAGCCAAGCGGGGACAGGAAATGGCTACACCTTC	CASSQAGTGNGYTF
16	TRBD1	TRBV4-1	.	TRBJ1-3	TGCGCCAGCAGCCCCCGGGGACAGAGCTCTGGAAACACCATATATTTT	CASSPRGQSSGNTIYF
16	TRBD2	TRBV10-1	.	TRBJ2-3	TGCGCCAGCAGTGAGTCAAGCGGGGGGGGCACAGATACGCAGTATTTT	CASSESSGGGTDTQYF
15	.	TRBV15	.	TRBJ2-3	TGTGCCACCAGCAGGGGAGGAAGAGGGACAGATACGCAGTATTTT	CATSRGGRGTDTQYF
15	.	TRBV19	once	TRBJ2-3	TGTGCCAGTAGTATAGGCGGCAGAGGCACAGATACGCAGTATTTT	CASSIGGRGTDTQYF
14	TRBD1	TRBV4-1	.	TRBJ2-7	TGCGCCAGCAGCCTCCGGGACAGGTCTTACGAGCAGTACTTC	CASSLRDRSYEQYF
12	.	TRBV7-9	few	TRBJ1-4	TGTGCCAGCAGCCGACAGAGCCAAAAACTGTTTTTT	CASSRQSQKLFF
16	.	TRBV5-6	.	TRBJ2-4	TGTGCCAGCAGCTTGGGAGGGGGAGTGTTAGGAAACATTCAGTACTTC	CASSLGGGVLGNIQYF
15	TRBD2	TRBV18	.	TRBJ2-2	TGTGCCAGCTCACCACTAGCGGGAGGAACCGGGGAGCTGTTTTTT	CASSPLAGGTGELFF
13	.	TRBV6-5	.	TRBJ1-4	TGTGCCAGCAGTCAGGGACAAGAGGAAAAACTGTTTTTT	CASSQGQEEKLFF
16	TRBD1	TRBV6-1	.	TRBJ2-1	TGTGCCAGCAGTGGCCGGGGACAGGGGGCTCATAATGAGCAGTTCTTC	CASSGRGQGAHNEQFF
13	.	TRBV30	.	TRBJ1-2	TGTGCCTGGAGCGATCAGGGGTCCTATGGCTACACCTTC	CAWSDQGSYGYTF
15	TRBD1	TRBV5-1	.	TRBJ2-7	TGCGCCAGCAGCTTGGATTCAGGGGGCACTTACGAGCAGTACTTC	CASSLDSGGTYEQYF
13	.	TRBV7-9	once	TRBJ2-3	TGTTCCAGCTCTCCGTCCAGCACAGATACGCAGTATTTT	CSSSPSSTDTQYF
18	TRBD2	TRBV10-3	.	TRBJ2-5	TGTGCCATCAGTGAGAGCCTAGCGGGAGAAGTTGCTAGGGAGACCCAGTACTTC	CAISESLAGEVARETQYF
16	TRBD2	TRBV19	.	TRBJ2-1	TGTGCCAGTAGTAGACCCTTTAGCGGGGACTTCACTGAGCAGTTCTTC	CASSRPFSGDFTEQFF
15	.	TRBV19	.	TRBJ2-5	TGTGCCAGTAGTATAGGAACAGGGAACTATGAGACCCAGTACTTC	CASSIGTGNYETQYF
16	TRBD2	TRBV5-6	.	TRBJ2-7	TGTGCCAGCAGCTTGTTATATGGGACTAGCGGTTACGAGCAGTACTTC	CASSLLYGTSGYEQYF
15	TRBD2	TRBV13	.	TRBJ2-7	TGTGCCAGCAGCCAACAGCGGGAGGGCTTCTACGAGCAGTACTTC	CASSQQREGFYEQYF
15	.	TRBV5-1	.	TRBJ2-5	TGCGCCAGCAGCTTGGACCCTACTGGTCTAGAGACCCAGTACTTC	CASSLDPTGLETQYF
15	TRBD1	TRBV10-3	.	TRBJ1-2	TGTGCCATCAGTTATGACAGGGGGTCTCTATATGGCTACACCTTC	CAISYDRGSLYGYTF
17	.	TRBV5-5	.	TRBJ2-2	TGTGCCAGCAGCTTGAAGGCTACGGGAGTGGGCACCGGGGAGCTGTTTTTT	CASSLKATGVGTGELFF
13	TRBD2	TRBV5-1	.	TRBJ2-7	TGCGCCAGCAGCTTAGCGGGAGGGGACGAGCAGTACTTC	CASSLAGGDEQYF
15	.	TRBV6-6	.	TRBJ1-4	TGTGCCAGCAGTTACCCTGGGCGCTATAATGAAAAACTGTTTTTT	CASSYPGRYNEKLFF
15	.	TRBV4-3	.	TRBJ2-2	TGCGCCAGCAGCCAAGGACAGACGAACACCGGGGAGCTGTTTTTT	CASSQGQTNTGELFF
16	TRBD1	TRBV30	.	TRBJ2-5	TGTGCCTGGAGTGCCGGGACAGGCCCAACGGGGGTGACCCAGTACTTC	CAWSAGTGPTGVTQYF
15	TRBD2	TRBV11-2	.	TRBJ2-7	TGTGCCAGCAGCTTGGGACTAGGATATTTTGACGAGCAGTACTTC	CASSLGLGYFDEQYF